This T cell receptor beta chain was sequenced for a study of T-cell memory formation after mild COVID-19. About the study: There were largely donor-specific TCR clusters.

Study findings and constraints: Day 15 to 85 contractors were CD4/CD8 balanced; later expanders leaned CD4+. Among CD4+ contracting clones, most were CM and EM, and CD8+ ones EMRA.

Constant-segment primers served in 5'RACE that generated TCR alpha and TCR beta cDNA libraries bearing sample barcodes and UMIs. From the 5' RACE reads, TCRdb called clonotypes with MiXCR, one entry per CDR3 protein. The sample yields nearly 350,000 distinct CDR3 sequences, 13% seen once. This clonotype was seen more than once but under ten times. The antigen is unknown. Trimming pared 1 base from V and 1 base from J, leaving 9 bases between. In germline, CDR1 is SGHRS, CDR2 YFSETQ. The CDR3 contains 15 residues. Sequenced input: PBMCs or a T cell subset sorted from them (not recorded which). The V call is TRBV5-1, the J call TRBJ1-5; D remains ambiguous. The receptor was isolated from a man aged 18-30 years who had mild COVID-19 (a few samples of this study predate the infection). Cell type and time point are not known. CDR3: CASSLSGSSNQPQHF. CDR3 coding DNA: TGCGCCAGCAGCTTGTCTGGGTCAAGCAATCAGCCCCAGCATTTT.